Shown below are 20 T cell receptor beta chains from a single sample sequenced in a study of OX40 agonist ivuxolimab in advanced cancers. Sequenced by immunoSEQ multiplex PCR; TCRdb stores in-frame clones only, minus some. Of more than 85,000 clones listed, less than 95% are singletons. The sample in question was CD4+ or CD8+ T cells sorted from blood, obtained in a trial of the OX40 agonist ivuxolimab. Receptor source: an adult with an advanced solid tumor such as melanoma, head and neck, liver or kidney cancer.

V is TRBV28 and J is TRBJ2-1, with 15 bases lining up with TRBD2. This CDR3 spans 16 amino acids. V lost 2 bases to trimming and J lost 8 bases; unmatched junction nucleotides: 4. Germline CDR1 MDHEN, CDR2 SYDVKM. CDR3 sequence: CASSLTGLAGGDEQFF. In nucleotides, the CDR3 is TGTGCCAGCAGTTTAACGGGACTAGCGGGAGGCGATGAGCAGTTCTTC.

This chain joins TRBV6-4 and TRBJ1-2; 7 bases match TRBD1. Germline values: CDR1 MRHNA, CDR2 SNTAGT. The CDR3 runs to 16 residues. The V gene end was trimmed by 0 bases and the J gene end by 3 bases; junction bases not matched to a gene: 7. CDR3 sequence: CASSDSSRTGHYGYTF. For the CDR3, the DNA is TGTGCCAGCAGTGACTCGAGTAGGACAGGACACTATGGCTACACCTTC.

V gene TRBV19 combines with J gene TRBJ2-4; D might be TRBD1 (6 bases). V lost 4 bases, J lost 1 base, and 14 bases lay in between. Per the germline V gene, CDR1 is LNHDA and CDR2 is SQIVND (reference sequence). The CDR3 has 16 residues. The CDR3 region has the DNA TGTGCCAGTAGTAGGGGATACAGGGCGGCCAAAAACATTCAGTACTTC. Its protein product is CASSRGYRAAKNIQYF.

Only one count was recorded for this clone. CDR3 sequence reads: CSVWERNTEAFF. CDR3 sequence (DNA): TGCAGCGTTTGGGAGAGGAACACTGAAGCTTTCTTT. The rearrangement joins TRBV29-1 to TRBJ1-1; D call uncertain. V was pared by 5 bases and J by 1 base, with 8 bases between. CDR1 is SQVTM, CDR2 ANQGSEA, per germline. This CDR3 is 12 amino acids long. The whole variable domain, remainder taken from reference TRBV29-1 and TRBJ1-1, is SAVISQKPSRDICQRGTSLTIQCQVDSQVTMMFWYRQQPGQSLTLIATANQGSEATYESGFVIDKFPISRPNLTFSTLTVSNMSPEDSSIYLCSVWERNTEAFFGQGTRLTVV.

V and J are TRBV4-2 and TRBJ1-4; TRBD1 aligns across 9 bases. The J segment lost 7 bases and the V segment lost 1 base, leaving 4 bases of the junction unmatched. CDR3 length: 15 amino acids. Germline V gives CDR1 LGHNA, CDR2 YNFKEQ. The CDR3 is CASSQAGTGSEKLFF. CDR3 DNA: TGTGCCAGCAGCCAAGCCGGGACAGGGAGTGAAAAACTGTTTTTT.

CDR3 residues: CASSLWGQGNTEAFF. In DNA, the CDR3 is TGCGCCAGCAGCTTGTGGGGACAGGGAAACACTGAAGCTTTCTTT. The chain employs TRBV5-1 and TRBJ1-1; 9 nucleotides align to TRBD1. Germline V CDR1 and CDR2: SGHRS, YFSETQ. With 1 base clipped from V and 2 bases from J, the junction kept 3 bases outside the gene matches. The CDR3 totals 15 residues. The whole variable domain, filled in from reference TRBV5-1 and TRBJ1-1, reads KAGVTQTPRYLIKTRGQQVTLSCSPISGHRSVSWYQQTPGQGLQFLFEYFSETQRNKGNFPGRFSGRQFSNSRSEMNVSTLELGDSALYLCASSLWGQGNTEAFFGQGTRLTVV.

The chain uses TRBV5-8 and TRBJ2-7, with 12 bases lining up with TRBD1. After removal of 4 bases from V and 3 bases from J, the junction contained 11 bases not matched to a gene. Per germline, CDR1 SGHTS and CDR2 YDEGEE. The CDR3 length is 17 residues. The CDR3 is CASSPGQGALGVYEQYF. As DNA, the CDR3 is TGTGCCAGCAGCCCGGGACAGGGGGCGCTTGGTGTCTACGAGCAGTACTTC.

The chain carries TRBV4-2 and TRBJ2-1; TRBD2 agrees at 7 bases. The length of the CDR3 is 16 residues. V lost 3 bases and J lost 2; bases outside the gene matches: 7. Germline CDR1 is LGHNA and CDR2 is YNFKEQ. The CDR3: CASSHDGGGTYNEQFF. In nucleotides, the CDR3 is TGTGCCAGCAGCCACGATGGGGGGGGAACCTACAATGAGCAGTTCTTC.

The chain employs TRBV10-3 and TRBJ2-2; D is possibly TRBD1 or TRBD2 (5 bases each). The germline V gene has CDR1 ENHRY and CDR2 SYGVKD. V shed 7 bases and J shed 0 bases, with 9 bases lying between them. This CDR3 has 14 amino acids. CDR3 sequence: CAIMGVPNTGELFF. The CDR3, as DNA: TGTGCCATCATGGGGGTACCGAACACCGGGGAGCTGTTTTTT.

This sequence joins TRBV27 and TRBJ2-7; D not resolved. The germline V gene encodes CDR1 MNHEY and CDR2 SMNVEV (reference sequence). The ends were cut back, 9 bases at V and 6 bases at J, with 9 bases in the middle. The CDR3 loop spans 10 amino acids. The CDR3 reads CARRSSEQYF. The CDR3 DNA reads as TGTGCCAGACGGAGTAGCGAGCAGTACTTC.

V and J are TRBV6-1 and TRBJ2-7, with a tentative D call TRBD1 (5 bases). Germline-derived CDR1 and CDR2 are MNHNS and SASEGT. CDR3 size: 15 residues. V was shortened by 3 bases and J by 1 base, with 13 bases between the two germline ends. Written as DNA, the CDR3 is TGTGCCAGCAGTGACAGGGCAGTTCGATCCTACGAGCAGTACTTC. Encoded protein: CASSDRAVRSYEQYF.

The V and J genes are TRBV30 and TRBJ2-5; 11 nucleotides match TRBD2. The CDR3 loop spans 15 amino acids. With V trimmed by 2 bases and J by 10 bases, 12 bases remained unmatched. Germline CDR1 is GTSNPN and CDR2 is SVGIG (reference sequence). The CDR3 DNA reads as TGTGCCTGGAGTACCGATAGCGGGAGGGCCGCGGGCCAGTACTTC. Its protein product is CAWSTDSGRAAGQYF.

This chain connects TRBV10-3 to TRBJ2-1; D may be TRBD2 (5 bases). V gave up 2 bases and J gave up 8 bases, with 19 bases separating them. Looked up from germline, CDR1 is ENHRY and CDR2 is SYGVKD. The CDR3 runs 16 residues. CDR3 loop: CAISEASFPGMDEQFF. CDR3 in DNA: TGTGCCATCAGTGAGGCCTCCTTTCCGGGGATGGATGAGCAGTTCTTC.

The J gene is TRBJ2-5, the V gene TRBV25-1; 8 nucleotides line up with TRBD1. The CDR3 has 13 residues. Per the germline V gene, CDR1 is MGHDK and CDR2 is SYGVNS. The CDR3 reads CPPQDREQETQYF. CDR3 coding DNA: TGTCCCCCCCAGGACAGGGAACAAGAGACCCAGTACTTC. Using reference TRBV25-1 and TRBJ2-5 for the parts outside the CDR3, the full variable domain is EADIYQTPRYLVIGTGKKITLECSQTMGHDKMYWYQQDPGMELHLIHYSYGVNSTEKGDLSSESTVSRIRTEHFPLTLESARPSHTSQYLCPPQDREQETQYFGPGTRLLVL.

The table lists this clone with a count of one. The gene calls are TRBV5-4 and TRBJ2-3; D not certain. This CDR3 comprises 13 residues. Germline lookup yields CDR1 SGHNT and CDR2 YYREEE (reference sequence). The ends were cut back, 1 base at V and 5 bases at J, with 8 bases in the middle. CDR3 nucleotide sequence: TGTGCCAGCAGCTTGAGGAACAGAGATACGCAGTATTTT. This codes for CASSLRNRDTQYF.

This chain uses TRBV29-1 with TRBJ2-3, with a possible D match to TRBD2 (6 bases). The CDR3 has 12 amino acids. Germline loops: CDR1 SQVTM, CDR2 ANQGSEA. Trimming cost V 4 bases and J 7 bases, with 12 bases left between them. The CDR3 DNA sequence: TGCAGCGTTGTCGGGAGCAGTTATACGCAGTATTTT. Residues: CSVVGSSYTQYF.

The V call is TRBV4-3, the J call TRBJ2-7; D perhaps matches TRBD2 (5 bases). CDR1 is LGHNA, CDR2 YSLEER, per germline. This CDR3 region has 15 residues. Trimming removed 0 bases from V and 8 bases from J, with 17 bases in between. CDR3 region: CASSQDRTAFPQQYF. Written as DNA, the CDR3 is TGCGCCAGCAGCCAAGATCGGACTGCATTTCCTCAGCAGTACTTC.

This rearrangement joins TRBV7-2 to TRBJ2-6, with D hard to call. Germline-derived CDR1 and CDR2 are SGHTA and FQGNSA. The ends were cut back, 2 bases at V and 1 base at J, with 6 bases in the middle. The CDR3 totals 15 residues. The CDR3 sequence: CASSLLDSGANVLTF. DNA of the CDR3: TGTGCCAGCAGCTTACTGGATTCTGGGGCCAACGTCCTGACTTTC.

This sequence joins TRBV10-3 and TRBJ1-1, with D hard to call. V dropped 4 bases and J dropped 1 base, with 4 bases sitting between them. Per the germline V gene, CDR1 is ENHRY and CDR2 is SYGVKD. The CDR3 is made up of 12 amino acids. The CDR3 loop reads CAISGGNTEAFF. CDR3 nucleotides: TGTGCCATCAGTGGTGGGAACACTGAAGCTTTCTTT.

The chain employs TRBV28 and TRBJ2-2, with TRBD2 matching 13 bases. Germline CDR1 and CDR2: MDHEN and SYDVKM. The CDR3 loop spans 19 amino acids. J gave up 1 base and V 7 bases, and 12 bases lay outside the gene matches. This CDR3 reads CASTFMQGLAGKNTGELFF. The CDR3 DNA follows: TGTGCCAGCACTTTTATGCAGGGACTAGCGGGGAAGAACACCGGGGAGCTGTTTTTT.